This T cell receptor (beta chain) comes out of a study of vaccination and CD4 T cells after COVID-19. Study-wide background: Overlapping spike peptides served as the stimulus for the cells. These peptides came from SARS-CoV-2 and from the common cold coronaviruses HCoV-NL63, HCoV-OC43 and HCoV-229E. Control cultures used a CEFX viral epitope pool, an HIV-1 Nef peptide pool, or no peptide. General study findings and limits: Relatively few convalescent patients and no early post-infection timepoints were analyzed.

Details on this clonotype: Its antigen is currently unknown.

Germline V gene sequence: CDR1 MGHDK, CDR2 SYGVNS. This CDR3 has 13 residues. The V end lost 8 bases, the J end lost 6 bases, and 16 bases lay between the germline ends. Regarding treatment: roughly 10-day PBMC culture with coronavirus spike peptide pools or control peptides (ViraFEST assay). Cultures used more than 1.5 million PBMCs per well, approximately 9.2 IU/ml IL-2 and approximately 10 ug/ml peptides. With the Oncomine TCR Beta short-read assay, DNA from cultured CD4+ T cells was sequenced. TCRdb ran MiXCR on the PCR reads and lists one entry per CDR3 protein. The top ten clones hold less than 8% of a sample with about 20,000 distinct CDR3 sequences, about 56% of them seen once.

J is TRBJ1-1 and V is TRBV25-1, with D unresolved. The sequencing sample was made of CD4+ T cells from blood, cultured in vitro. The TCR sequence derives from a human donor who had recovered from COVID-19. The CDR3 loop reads CASAGGRRPEAFF. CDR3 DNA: TGTGCCAGCGCAGGAGGGCGCCGTCCTGAAGCTTTCTTT.